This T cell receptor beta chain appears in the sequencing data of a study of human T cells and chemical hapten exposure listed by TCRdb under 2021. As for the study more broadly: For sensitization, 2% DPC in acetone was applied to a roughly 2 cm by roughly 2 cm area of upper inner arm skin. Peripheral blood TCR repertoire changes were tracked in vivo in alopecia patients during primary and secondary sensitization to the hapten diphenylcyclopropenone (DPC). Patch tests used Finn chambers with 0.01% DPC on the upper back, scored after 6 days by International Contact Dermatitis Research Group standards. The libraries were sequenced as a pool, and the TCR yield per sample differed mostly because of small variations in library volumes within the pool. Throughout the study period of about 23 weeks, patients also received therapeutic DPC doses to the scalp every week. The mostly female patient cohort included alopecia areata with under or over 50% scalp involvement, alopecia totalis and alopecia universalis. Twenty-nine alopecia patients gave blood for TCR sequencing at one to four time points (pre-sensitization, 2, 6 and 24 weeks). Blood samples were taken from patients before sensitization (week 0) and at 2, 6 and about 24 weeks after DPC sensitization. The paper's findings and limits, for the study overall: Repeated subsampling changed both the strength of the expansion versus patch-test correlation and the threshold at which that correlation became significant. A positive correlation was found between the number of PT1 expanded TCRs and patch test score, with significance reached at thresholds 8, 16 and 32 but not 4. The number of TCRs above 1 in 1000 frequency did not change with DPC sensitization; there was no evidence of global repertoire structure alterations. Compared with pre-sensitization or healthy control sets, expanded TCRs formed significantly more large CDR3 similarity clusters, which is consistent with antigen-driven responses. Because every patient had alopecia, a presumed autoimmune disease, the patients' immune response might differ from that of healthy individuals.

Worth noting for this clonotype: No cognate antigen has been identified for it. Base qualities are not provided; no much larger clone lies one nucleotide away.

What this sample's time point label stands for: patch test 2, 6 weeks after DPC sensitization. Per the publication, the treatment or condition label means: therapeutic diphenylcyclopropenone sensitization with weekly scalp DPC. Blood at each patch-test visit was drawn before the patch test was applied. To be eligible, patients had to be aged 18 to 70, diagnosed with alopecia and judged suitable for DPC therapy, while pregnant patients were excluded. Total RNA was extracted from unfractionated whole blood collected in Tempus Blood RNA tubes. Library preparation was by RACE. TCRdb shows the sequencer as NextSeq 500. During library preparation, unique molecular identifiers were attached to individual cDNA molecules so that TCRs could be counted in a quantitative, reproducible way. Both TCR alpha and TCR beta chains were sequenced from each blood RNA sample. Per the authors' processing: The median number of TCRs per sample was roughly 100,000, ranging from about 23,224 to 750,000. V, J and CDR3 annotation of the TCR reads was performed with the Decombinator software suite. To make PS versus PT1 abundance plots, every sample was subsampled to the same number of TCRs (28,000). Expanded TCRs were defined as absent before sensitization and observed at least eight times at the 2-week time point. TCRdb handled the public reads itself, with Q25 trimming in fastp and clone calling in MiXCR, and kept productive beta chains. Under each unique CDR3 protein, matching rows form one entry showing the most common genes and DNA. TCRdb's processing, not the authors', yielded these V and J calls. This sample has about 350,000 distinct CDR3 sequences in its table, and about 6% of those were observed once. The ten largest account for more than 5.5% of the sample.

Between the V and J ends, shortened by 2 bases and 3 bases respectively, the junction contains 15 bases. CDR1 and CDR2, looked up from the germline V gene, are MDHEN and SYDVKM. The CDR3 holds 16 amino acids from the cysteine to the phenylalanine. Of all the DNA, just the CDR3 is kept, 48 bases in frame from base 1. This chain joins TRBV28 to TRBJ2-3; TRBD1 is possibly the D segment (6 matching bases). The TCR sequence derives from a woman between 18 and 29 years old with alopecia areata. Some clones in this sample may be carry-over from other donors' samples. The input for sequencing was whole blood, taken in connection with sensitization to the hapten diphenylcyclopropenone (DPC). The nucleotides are TGTGCCAGCAGTTTAGACTTGGGGGCGCGGACAGATACGCAGTATTTT. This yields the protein CASSLDLGARTDTQYF.